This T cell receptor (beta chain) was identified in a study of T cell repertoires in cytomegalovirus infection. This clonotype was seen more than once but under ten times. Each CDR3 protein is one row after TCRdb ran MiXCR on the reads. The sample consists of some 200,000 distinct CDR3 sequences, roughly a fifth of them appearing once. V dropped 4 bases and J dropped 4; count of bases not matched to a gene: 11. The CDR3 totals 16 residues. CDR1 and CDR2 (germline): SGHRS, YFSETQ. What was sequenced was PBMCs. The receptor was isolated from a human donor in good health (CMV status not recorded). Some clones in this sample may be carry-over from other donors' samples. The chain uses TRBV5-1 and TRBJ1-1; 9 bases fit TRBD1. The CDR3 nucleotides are TGCGCCAGCAGCCAGGAGACAGGGGGGGATGGCACTGAAGCTTTCTTT. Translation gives CASSQETGGDGTEAFF.